A single sample gave rise to the 22 T cell receptor beta chains below, sequenced in a study of shared clonotypes between healthy human individuals. CD8 cells regarded as naive lacked CD45RO, were positively chosen for CCR7, and omitted terminally differentiated effector memory CD45RA+ cells. TCRdb's copy holds only in-frame clones and misses some; the assay was immunoSEQ multiplex PCR. The repertoire holds roughly 2.1 million clones, with about 93% as singletons. Sequencing was done on a sample of naive CD8+ T cells from PBMCs. All receptors derive from a man between 18 and 35 years old in good health. Some clones in this sample may be carry-over from other donors' samples.

The V call is TRBV4-2, the J call TRBJ2-7; 9 bases align to TRBD2. Germline CDR1 LGHNA, CDR2 YNFKEQ. The J segment lost 0 bases and the V segment lost 4 bases, leaving 7 bases of the junction unmatched. This CDR3 has 16 residues. DNA for the CDR3: TGTGCCAGCAGCCCAAGGAGCGGGAGGTTCTCCTACGAGCAGTACTTC. Residues: CASSPRSGRFSYEQYF.

This clone was seen a single time. This chain connects TRBV7-2 to TRBJ2-1, with a possible D match to TRBD2 (6 bases). The CDR3 is made up of 18 amino acids. Trimming left V 3 bases short and J 3 bases short, with 21 bases between. Germline values: CDR1 SGHTA, CDR2 FQGNSA. The CDR3 sequence: CASSFSRDSLPVYNEQFF. CDR3 nucleotide sequence: TGTGCCAGCAGCTTCTCCCGGGACTCCCTCCCTGTCTACAATGAGCAGTTCTTC.

The chain employs TRBV28 and TRBJ1-3; possibly TRBD1 for D (6 bases). V was cut by 2 bases and J by 2 bases, with 13 bases left in between. The CDR3 is made up of 16 amino acids. The V gene's germline CDR1 is MDHEN and CDR2 SYDVKM. The CDR3 protein is CASSLARGKAGNTIYF. The CDR3 nucleotides read TGTGCCAGCAGTTTAGCCAGGGGAAAGGCTGGAAACACCATATATTTT.

The rearrangement joins TRBV27 to TRBJ2-1; the D gene is possibly TRBD2 (6 bases). Between the trimmed V and J ends, which lost 5 bases and 4 bases, there was a span of 18 bases. This CDR3 spans 16 amino acids. Germline assignment: CDR1 MNHEY and CDR2 SMNVEV (reference sequence). Here the CDR3 reads CASSPFKASDYNEQFF. The DNA of the CDR3 is TGTGCCAGCAGTCCCTTTAAGGCTAGCGATTACAATGAGCAGTTCTTC.

V gene TRBV2 combines with J gene TRBJ2-7; 10 positions match TRBD1. V dropped 2 bases and J dropped 4; count of bases not matched to a gene: 5. This CDR3 is 15 amino acids long. Germline V gene data show CDR1 as SNHLY and CDR2 as FYNNEI. DNA for the CDR3: TGTGCCAGCAGTGAACCGGGACAGGGGCGTTACGAGCAGTACTTC. Its translation is CASSEPGQGRYEQYF.

The chain employs TRBV5-6 and TRBJ2-4; D call uncertain. V dropped 1 base and J dropped 3 bases, with 11 bases sitting between them. Per the germline V gene, CDR1 is SGHDT and CDR2 is YYEEEE. CDR3 length: 15 amino acids. The CDR3 loop reads CASSLYGVGKNIQYF. CDR3 DNA: TGTGCCAGCAGCTTGTATGGGGTGGGCAAAAACATTCAGTACTTC.

This rearrangement joins TRBV7-6 to TRBJ2-7, with 10 bases lining up with TRBD2. The CDR3 runs 15 residues. The germline CDR1 and CDR2 sequences are SGHVS and FNYEAQ. V shed 6 bases, J shed 0 bases, and the junction held 5 bases outside the gene matches. As DNA, the CDR3 is TGTGCCAGCAGTCCGGGACTAGCGATCTCCTACGAGCAGTACTTC. It yields the protein CASSPGLAISYEQYF.

V gene TRBV27 combines with J gene TRBJ2-3, with a weak D call TRBD2 (5 bases). This CDR3 has 14 amino acids. V was shortened by 8 bases and J by 4 bases, with 16 bases between the two germline ends. CDR1 MNHEY and CDR2 SMNVEV come from the germline V gene (reference sequence). The CDR3 coding sequence is TGTGCCAGCGGGGTTCGTGGGAGTTCAGATACGCAGTATTTT. Protein product: CASGVRGSSDTQYF.

This chain uses TRBV28 with TRBJ1-5; no clear D. The germline V gene encodes CDR1 MDHEN and CDR2 SYDVKM. V was shortened by 3 bases and J by 9 bases, with 18 bases between the two germline ends. The CDR3 runs to 15 residues. CDR3: CASSFTSGPKPPQHF. In DNA form, the CDR3 reads TGTGCCAGCAGTTTCACCTCCGGCCCAAAGCCGCCCCAGCATTTT.

The V gene is TRBV7-7, the J gene TRBJ2-5; D may be TRBD1 (5 bases). Germline V gives CDR1 SSHAT, CDR2 FNYEAQ (reference sequence). V lost 1 base and J lost 3, with 9 bases in between. CDR3 length: 14 residues. The DNA for the CDR3 is TGTGCCAGCAGCTTAGTTCTGGACAAAGAGACCCAGTACTTC. This gives the protein CASSLVLDKETQYF. Complete variable domain (other parts from reference TRBV7-7 and TRBJ2-5): GAGVSQSPRYKVTKRGQDVTLRCDPISSHATLYWYQQALGQGPEFLTYFNYEAQPDKSGLPSDRFSAERPEGSISTLTIQRTEQRDSAMYRCASSLVLDKETQYFGPGTRLLVL.

This clone was seen a single time. This chain connects TRBV9 to TRBJ1-1; D is possibly TRBD1 (6 bases). In germline, CDR1 is SGDLS, CDR2 YYNGEE. The CDR3 runs 15 residues. The V end lost 3 bases, the J end lost 0 bases, and 12 bases lay between the germline ends. As DNA, the CDR3 is TGTGCCAGCAGCGCCGGGGGGGCGATGAACACTGAAGCTTTCTTT. Translation gives CASSAGGAMNTEAFF. Together with reference TRBV9 and TRBJ1-1, the CDR3 gives the full variable domain: DSGVTQTPKHLITATGQRVTLRCSPRSGDLSVYWYQQSLDQGLQFLIQYYNGEERAKGNILERFSAQQFPDLHSELNLSSLELGDSALYFCASSAGGAMNTEAFFGQGTRLTVV.

This clone was found once. This rearrangement joins TRBV5-4 to TRBJ2-7, with D unresolved. This CDR3 has 12 residues. CDR1 and CDR2 from the germline V gene are SGHNT and YYREEE (reference sequence). With 4 bases removed from V and 0 bases from J, the gap between germline ends came to 5 bases. The CDR3 nucleotides are TGTGCCAGCAGCGATAGCTCCTACGAGCAGTACTTC. It yields the protein CASSDSSYEQYF. The entire variable domain, with the rest obtained from reference TRBV5-4 and TRBJ2-7, is as follows: ETGVTQSPTHLIKTRGQQVTLRCSSQSGHNTVSWYQQALGQGPQFIFQYYREEENGRGNFPPRFSGLQFPNYSSELNVNALELDDSALYLCASSDSSYEQYFGPGTRLTVT.

The CDR3 sequence is CATSGTGHYEQYF. CDR3 coding DNA: TGTGCCACCTCCGGGACAGGGCACTACGAGCAGTACTTC. The chain joins TRBV6-6 to TRBJ2-7, with 9 bases that match TRBD1. Germline V CDR1 and CDR2: MNHNY, SVGAGI (reference sequence). The CDR3 runs to 13 residues. V gave up 10 bases and J gave up 3 bases; unmatched junction bases: 7.

V is TRBV27 and J is TRBJ2-7, with TRBD2 identical over 9 bases. The J segment lost 5 bases and the V segment lost 6 bases, leaving 11 bases of the junction unmatched. The CDR3 is 15 amino acids. CDR1 MNHEY and CDR2 SMNVEV come from the germline V gene (reference sequence). The CDR3 region has the DNA TGTGCCAGCAGCCCCAGGAGCGGGAGGTTCCACGAGCAGTACTTC. It translates to CASSPRSGRFHEQYF.

The chain couples TRBV27 to TRBJ2-3; TRBD1 is a possible D gene (6 bases). This CDR3 spans 17 amino acids. From germline, CDR1 is MNHEY and CDR2 SMNVEV (reference sequence). V lost 5 bases, J lost 0 bases, and 18 bases lay in between. The CDR3 is CASSPITGPSSTDTQYF. The CDR3 DNA reads as TGTGCCAGCAGTCCGATAACAGGGCCTTCTAGCACAGATACGCAGTATTTT.

V and J are TRBV30 and TRBJ1-2; no reliable D call. Germline V CDR1 and CDR2: GTSNPN, SVGIG (reference sequence). CDR3 size: 13 residues. Trimming removed 3 bases from V and 0 bases from J, with 8 bases in between. In nucleotides, the CDR3 is TGTGCCTGGAGGGACCTATCTAACTATGGCTACACCTTC. The encoded protein is CAWRDLSNYGYTF.

Only a few counts were recorded for this clone. Other DNA sequences in the same sample also yield this CDR3. V gene TRBV19 combines with J gene TRBJ1-1; unclear D gene. V shed 1 base and J shed 1 base, with 4 bases lying between them. The CDR3 covers 13 residues. Germline CDR1 LNHDA, CDR2 SQIVND (reference sequence). CDR3 sequence: CASSIGANTEAFF. CDR3 in DNA: TGTGCCAGTAGTATAGGAGCGAACACTGAAGCTTTCTTT.

The chain employs TRBV29-1 and TRBJ2-1; D unclear. CDR1 is SQVTM and CDR2 is ANQGSEA in the germline V gene. The V end lost 4 bases, the J end lost 5 bases, and 9 bases lay between the germline ends. The CDR3 has 12 residues. The CDR3 DNA reads as TGCAGCGTTGCACTGTTCCACAATGAGCAGTTCTTC. Its protein is CSVALFHNEQFF.

The rearrangement links TRBV7-3 to TRBJ2-3; maybe TRBD1 (6 bases). This CDR3 region has 16 residues. In germline, CDR1 is SGHTA, CDR2 FQGTGA. The V end was cut by 2 bases, the J end by 0 bases, with 12 bases between. CDR3 sequence reads: CASSLGWTESTDTQYF. In DNA form, the CDR3 reads TGTGCCAGCAGCTTAGGTTGGACAGAGAGCACAGATACGCAGTATTTT.

The V gene is TRBV4-2, the J gene TRBJ1-5, with 9 bases aligning to TRBD1. The V segment lost 3 bases and the J segment 2 bases; nucleotides outside the gene matches: 14. This CDR3 region has 19 residues. Germline lookup yields CDR1 LGHNA and CDR2 YNFKEQ. The CDR3 sequence is CASSQVWDRVNSGNQPQHF. CDR3 bases: TGTGCCAGCAGCCAGGTTTGGGACAGGGTTAATAGTGGCAATCAGCCCCAGCATTTT.

The chain employs TRBV28 and TRBJ1-2; tentative D call: TRBD1 (5 bases). CDR1 MDHEN and CDR2 SYDVKM come from the germline V gene. This CDR3 has 18 amino acids. V lost 2 bases and J 5 bases, leaving 24 bases between the germline ends. The DNA for the CDR3 is TGTGCCAGCAGTTTAGATTTGAGCGGGGCGTTATTTGCTTATGGCTACACCTTC. This gives the protein CASSLDLSGALFAYGYTF.

The chain uses TRBV27 and TRBJ2-5, with TRBD1 matching over 11 bases. In germline, CDR1 is MNHEY, CDR2 SMNVEV (reference sequence). V lost 0 bases to trimming and J lost 4 bases; unmatched junction nucleotides: 4. CDR3 length: 16 residues. The CDR3 sequence is CASSLSPDRGPETQYF. Written as DNA, the CDR3 is TGTGCCAGCAGTTTATCGCCGGACAGGGGGCCAGAGACCCAGTACTTC.